Listed below are T cell receptor beta chains from one sample, sequenced in a study of hypomethylating agent response in myelodysplastic syndrome. Data came from immunoSEQ multiplex PCR; TCRdb stores just in-frame clones and leaves some out. The repertoire holds 1,800 or so clones, with roughly nine tenths as singletons. The sequencing used bone marrow, collected before or after starting hypomethylating agent treatment for myelodysplastic syndrome (not recorded which). The receptors come from a human donor with myelodysplastic syndrome. Both conserved end residues are part of each CDR3. Fields, in order: J gene, D gene, clone size, V gene, CDR3 DNA, CDR3 protein. D genes are given only for firm matches. The listing skips clone size in some rows; elsewhere it reads once, few, many or a size class.

TRBJ2-2	.	few	TRBV6-1	TGTGCCAGCAGAGAACTGGGAGTAAGGTCCGGGGAGCTGTTTTTT	CASRELGVRSGELFF
TRBJ1-5	.	.	TRBV6-5	TGTGCCAGCAGTTACTCGATGCGGCAGCCCCAGCATTTT	CASSYSMRQPQHF
TRBJ1-6	.	.	TRBV7-8	TGTGCCAGCAGCGAAGCCCTTAATTCACCCCTCCACTTT	CASSEALNSPLHF
TRBJ1-1	.	.	TRBV7-2	TGTGCCAGCAGCCCAGAGTTAATGAACACTGAAGCTTTCTTT	CASSPELMNTEAFF
TRBJ2-7	.	.	TRBV5-6	TGTGCCAGCAGCGCTCTGGGAGGGGGCTGGTACGAGCAGTACTTC	CASSALGGGWYEQYF
TRBJ2-7	TRBD1	.	TRBV7-9	TGTGCCTCGAGGGACAGGGCAGGGGAGCAGTACTTC	CASRDRAGEQYF
TRBJ2-3	TRBD1	.	TRBV5-1	TGCGCCAGCAGGGTCCGGGACAGCCCCATTAGCACAGATACGCAGTATTTT	CASRVRDSPISTDTQYF
TRBJ2-7	.	.	TRBV2	TGTGCCAGCAGTGTGGAAAACTACGAGCAGTACTTC	CASSVENYEQYF
TRBJ1-5	.	few	TRBV19	TGTGCCAGTAGTATGTGGGGGAATCAGCCCCAGCATTTT	CASSMWGNQPQHF
TRBJ2-3	.	.	TRBV7-6	.	CASSFWRRPDTQYF
TRBJ1-2	TRBD1	.	TRBV10-3	TGTGCCATCAGGATTGACAGGGCCTATGGCTACACCTTC	CAIRIDRAYGYTF
TRBJ2-7	.	.	TRBV19	TGTGCCAGTAGTATAGATGGGGGCTCCGACGAGCAGTACTTC	CASSIDGGSDEQYF
TRBJ1-5	.	.	TRBV7-9	TGTGCCAGCAGCTTAGCAGCGGGGGCCAATCAGCCCCAGCATTTT	CASSLAAGANQPQHF
TRBJ2-7	.	.	TRBV15	TGTGCCACCAGCAGAGATACGTGGCGCTACGAGCAGTACTTC	CATSRDTWRYEQYF
TRBJ1-5	TRBD1	.	TRBV10-2	TGCGCCAGCAGCGGTCGGACAGGGGGTGGCAATCAGCCCCAGCATTTT	CASSGRTGGGNQPQHF
TRBJ2-3	TRBD2	.	TRBV5-6	TGTGCCAGCAGCTTAACGGTGTCGGGCGGGGGGGCAGATACGCAGTATTTT	CASSLTVSGGGADTQYF
TRBJ2-1	TRBD2	.	TRBV9	TGTGCCAGCAGCCAAGCGGGGGGTGAGCAGTTCTTC	CASSQAGGEQFF
TRBJ2-7	.	.	TRBV9	TGTGCCAGCAGCGTAGGGGGGGGCCACTCCTACGAGCAGTACTTC	CASSVGGGHSYEQYF
TRBJ1-6	TRBD1	.	TRBV7-8	TGTGCCAGCAGCCCGGGACAGGTTAATTCACCCCTCCACTTT	CASSPGQVNSPLHF
TRBJ2-1	TRBD2	.	TRBV27	TGTGCCAGCAGTTTAGGGACTAGCGGCGTCAATGAGCAGTTCTTC	CASSLGTSGVNEQFF
TRBJ2-1	TRBD2	.	TRBV2	TGTGCCAGCAGGCTTCTAGCGGGAGGTTCTGAGCAGTTCTTC	CASRLLAGGSEQFF
TRBJ1-6	.	few	TRBV2	TGTGCCAGCAGTGAATACAGAGCTTCACCCCTCCACTTT	CASSEYRASPLHF
TRBJ2-7	.	.	TRBV27	TGTGCCAGCAAGCGGGCGGGCGCAACCTACGAGCAGTACTTC	CASKRAGATYEQYF
TRBJ2-7	TRBD2	.	TRBV30	TGTGCCTGGAGTGTACTCGGCGGGGGGGCGGGTGAGCAGTACTTC	CAWSVLGGGAGEQYF
TRBJ2-7	.	.	TRBV6-1	TGTGCCAGCAGTGAATTCGACCTCGAGGCCGGGCAGTACTTC	CASSEFDLEAGQYF
TRBJ2-5	.	.	TRBV30	TGTGCCTGGAGTGTAGGTAGTAACCAAGAGACCCAGTACTTC	CAWSVGSNQETQYF
TRBJ1-1	.	.	TRBV6-1	TGTGCCAGCAGTGAAATGGGGGCAAGGGAAGCTTTCTTT	CASSEMGAREAFF
TRBJ2-1	.	few	TRBV7-9	TGTGCCAGCAGCTTAGCCCCACCTAGAAGTTCCTACAATGAGCAGTTCTTC	CASSLAPPRSSYNEQFF
TRBJ2-1	.	.	TRBV30	TGTGCCTGGAGACCAACAACCGAGCAGTTCTTC	CAWRPTTEQFF
TRBJ1-4	TRBD1	.	TRBV5-4	TGTGCCAGCAGCCCGGACAGGGGCTCCTACGAAAAACTGTTTTTT	CASSPDRGSYEKLFF
TRBJ2-5	.	.	TRBV7-3	TGTGCCAGCAGCCGGGGCGTCGGGGAGACCCAGTACTTC	CASSRGVGETQYF
TRBJ1-2	TRBD1	.	TRBV19	TGTGCCAGTAGGCCCCGGGACAGAAGCTATGGCTACACCTTC	CASRPRDRSYGYTF
TRBJ2-1	.	.	TRBV5-6	TGTGCCAGCAGCTTGAGGGTGTTGGGCCACAATGAGCAGTTCTTC	CASSLRVLGHNEQFF
TRBJ1-3	TRBD1	.	TRBV10-1	TGCGCCAGCAGTGAGCCCACCCCGGGGACAGGTCCTCTCAAGGTCTCTGGAAACACCATATATTTT	CASSEPTPGTGPLKVSGNTIYF
TRBJ2-5	TRBD1	.	TRBV27	TGTGCCAGCAGCAGAGGGACAGTCTCCCAAGAGACCCAGTACTTC	CASSRGTVSQETQYF
TRBJ2-1	.	once	TRBV4-2	TGTGCCAGCAGCCAAGATACGGAGGGGGCGACTTACAATGAGCAGTTCTTC	CASSQDTEGATYNEQFF
TRBJ2-7	.	.	TRBV28	TGTGCCAGCAGATACTCTAACTTCGGGTTTCAGTACTTC	CASRYSNFGFQYF